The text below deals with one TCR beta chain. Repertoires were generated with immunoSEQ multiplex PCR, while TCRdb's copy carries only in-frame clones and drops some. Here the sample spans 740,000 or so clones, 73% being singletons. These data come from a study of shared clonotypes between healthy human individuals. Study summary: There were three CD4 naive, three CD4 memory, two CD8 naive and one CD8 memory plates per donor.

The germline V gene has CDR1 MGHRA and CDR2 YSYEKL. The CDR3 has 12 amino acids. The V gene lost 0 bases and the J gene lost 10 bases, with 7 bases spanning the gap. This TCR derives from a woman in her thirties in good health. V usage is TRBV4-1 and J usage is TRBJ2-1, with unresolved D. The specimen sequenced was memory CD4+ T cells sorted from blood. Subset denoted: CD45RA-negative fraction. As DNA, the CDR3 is TGCGCCAGCAGCCAAGATCTCGGAGAGCAGTTCTTC. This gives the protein CASSQDLGEQFF.